In this sample, the clone carrying this T cell receptor (beta chain) turned up a few times. The CDR3 covers 19 residues. Germline V gene sequence: CDR1 SGHRS, CDR2 YFSETQ. The V gene lost 0 bases and the J gene lost 0 bases, with 19 bases spanning the gap. This record belongs to a study of blood T cell repertoires in COVID-19. About the study: COVID-19 samples from acute and convalescent phases originated in the United States, Italy and Spain.

Sequenced by immunoSEQ multiplex PCR; TCRdb stores in-frame clones only, minus some. In the table there are around 100,000 clones, 81% of which are singletons. V is TRBV5-1 and J is TRBJ1-3; tentatively, D is TRBD1 (6 bases). This receptor was taken from a man aged 45 to 65 with acute or convalescent COVID-19. Sequencing used peripheral blood. DNA of the CDR3: TGCGCCAGCAGCTTGGCAGCAGGGGTTTTCAGTGGCTCTGGAAACACCATATATTTT. This gives the protein CASSLAAGVFSGSGNTIYF.